This T cell receptor (beta chain) is from a study of Graves' ophthalmopathy and Graves' hyperthyroidism. Overall study results and limits: Blood was where most expanded thyroid clonotypes above 0.001 frequency also turned up.

The authors amplified TCR beta CDR3 regions, and they did so from RNA transcripts for repertoire sequencing. HTBI primers were used in a first-round RT-PCR, which preceded a second-round multiplex PCR. TCRdb ran MiXCR on the multiplex PCR reads and lists one entry per CDR3 protein. The sample shows more than 550,000 distinct CDR3 sequences, just over 40% of them seen only once. This CDR3 region has 13 residues. Germline CDR1 and CDR2: LNHDA and SQIVND (reference sequence). In regard to this clonotype: What it binds is not known. One end of the junction fails to match germline, which may point to a read error.

The origin of this receptor is an adult man with Graves' ophthalmopathy. Sequencing was done on a sample of peripheral blood. The J gene is TRBJ2-7, the V gene TRBV19; 8 nucleotides agree with TRBD2. Written as DNA, the CDR3 is TGTGCCAGTAGTTTCGGACTAGCCTACGAGCGGTACTTC. Translation: CASSFGLAYERYF.